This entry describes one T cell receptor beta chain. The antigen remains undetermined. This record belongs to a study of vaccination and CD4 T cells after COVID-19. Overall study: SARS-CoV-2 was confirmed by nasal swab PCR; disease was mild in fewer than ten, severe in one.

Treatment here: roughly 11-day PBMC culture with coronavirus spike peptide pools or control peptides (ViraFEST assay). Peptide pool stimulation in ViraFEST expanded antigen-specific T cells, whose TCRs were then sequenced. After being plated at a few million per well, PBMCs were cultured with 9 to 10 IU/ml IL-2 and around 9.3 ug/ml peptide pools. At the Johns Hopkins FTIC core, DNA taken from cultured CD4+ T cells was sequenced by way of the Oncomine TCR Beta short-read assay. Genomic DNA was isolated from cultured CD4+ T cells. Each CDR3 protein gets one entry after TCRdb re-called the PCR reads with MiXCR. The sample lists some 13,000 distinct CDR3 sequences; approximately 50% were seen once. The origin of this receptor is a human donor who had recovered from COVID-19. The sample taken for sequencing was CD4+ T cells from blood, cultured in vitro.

The chain's CDR3 is CASTGTGGNIQYF. CDR3 DNA: TGTGCCAGTACCGGGACAGGGGGAAACATTCAGTACTTC. The J gene is TRBJ2-4, the V gene TRBV19; 11 bases align to TRBD1. Germline V gives CDR1 LNHDA, CDR2 SQIVND (reference sequence). With V trimmed by 7 bases and J by 6 bases, 2 bases remained unmatched. The CDR3 is made up of 13 amino acids.